The 29 T cell receptor beta chains listed next were all sequenced from one sample in a study of neurological immune-mediated disorders. Each CDR3 protein is one row after TCRdb ran MiXCR on the 5' RACE reads. The table records about 60,000 distinct CDR3 sequences, 3% to 4% of them present only once. The sample consisted of PBMCs. Every receptor here comes from a woman aged 55-69 years with multiple sclerosis.

Ten or more counts support this clonotype. The gene calls are TRBV5-1 and TRBJ2-3, with D possibly matching TRBD2 (6 bases). Trimming took off 0 bases at V and 2 bases at J, with 13 bases between the two ends. Germline CDR1 and CDR2: SGHRS and YFSETQ. The CDR3 covers 16 residues. The CDR3 spells CASSLVSAGLTDTQYF. CDR3 DNA: TGCGCCAGCAGCTTGGTCTCCGCGGGACTCACAGATACGCAGTATTTT.

This clonotype came up many times. The chain couples TRBV12-3 or TRBV12-4 to TRBJ2-7; D remains ambiguous. Trimming took 4 bases from V and 1 from J, leaving 14 bases between them. This CDR3 is 15 amino acids long. This chain's CDR3 is CASSSPGQPSYEQYF. The CDR3 nucleotides read TGTGCCAGCAGTTCACCGGGCCAACCATCCTACGAGCAGTACTTC.

This clonotype was counted ten times or more. CDR3 protein: CASSLGGVEDIQYF. In DNA, the CDR3 is TGCGCCAGCAGCTTGGGAGGGGTTGAGGACATTCAGTACTTC. The V gene is TRBV5-1, the J gene TRBJ2-4; the D call may be TRBD1 or TRBD2 (5 bases each). Deletions cut 0 bases from V and 8 bases from J, with 12 bases between. Germline CDR1 and CDR2: SGHRS and YFSETQ. The CDR3 has 14 residues.

This clonotype was recorded at least ten times. The rearrangement uses TRBV20-1 and TRBJ2-7, with 13 bases aligning to TRBD2. The CDR3 is 15 amino acids. V gave up 3 bases and J gave up 8 bases; unmatched junction bases: 10. Germline CDR1 reads DFQATT; CDR2 reads SNEGSKA (reference sequence). CDR3 coding DNA: TGCAGTGCTAGCCCTACTAGCGGGGGGGCCTTGCAGCAGTACTTC. It encodes CSASPTSGGALQQYF.

Ten or more counts support this clonotype. This rearrangement joins TRBV4-1 to TRBJ1-5; D ambiguous. Trimming took 3 bases from V and 6 from J, leaving 15 bases between them. This CDR3 is built from 15 residues. Germline assignment: CDR1 MGHRA and CDR2 YSYEKL. Here the CDR3 DNA reads TGCGCCAGCAGCCACCGATCAGTCCCAGGTCAGCCCCAGCATTTT. It specifies CASSHRSVPGQPQHF.

This clonotype showed up many times. The gene calls are TRBV20-1 and TRBJ2-7; D may match TRBD1 or TRBD2 (5 bases each). Trimming removed 3 bases at V and 6 bases at J, with 12 bases between. The germline CDR1 and CDR2 sequences are DFQATT and SNEGSKA (reference sequence). CDR3 size: 12 residues. The CDR3: CSASWGRSEQYF. DNA for the CDR3: TGCAGTGCTAGTTGGGGACGTTCCGAGCAGTACTTC.

Ten or more counts support this clonotype. The chain uses TRBV5-1 and TRBJ2-5; D not certain. The CDR3 consists of 14 residues. V was clipped by 0 bases and J by 4 bases, with 10 bases between them. CDR1 and CDR2 from the germline V gene are SGHRS and YFSETQ. For the CDR3, the DNA is TGCGCCAGCAGCTTGGCGACCTTCCGAGAGACCCAGTACTTC. This encodes CASSLATFRETQYF.

In this sample, this clonotype turned up many times. V usage is TRBV11-2 and J usage is TRBJ2-6; no firm D call. Germline V gene sequence: CDR1 SGHAT, CDR2 FQNNGV. V dropped 3 bases and J dropped 2 bases, with 5 bases sitting between them. This CDR3 region has 14 residues. The CDR3 spells CASSFVAGANVLTF. CDR3 nucleotide sequence: TGTGCCAGCAGCTTTGTTGCTGGGGCCAACGTCCTGACTTTC.

This clonotype was found many times. The chain uses TRBV10-2 and TRBJ2-3; D is possibly TRBD2 (6 bases). CDR1 is WSHSY, CDR2 SAAADI, per germline. The CDR3 spans 15 residues. V was trimmed by 3 bases and J by 5 bases, leaving 15 bases between them. CDR3 DNA sequence: TGCGCCAGCAGTGATCTCCGGAGGGCTCAAGATACGCAGTATTTT. As protein: CASSDLRRAQDTQYF.

There are many counts of this clonotype. The chain links TRBV20-1 to TRBJ1-5; 8 nucleotides align to TRBD1. CDR3 length: 19 residues. Unmatched junction bases numbered 18, after V lost 2 bases and J lost 3 bases. Germline V gene lookup returns CDR1 DFQATT and CDR2 SNEGSKA (reference sequence). As DNA, the CDR3 is TGCAGTGCTAGACTACATCCAACCTGGGGACAGGTCATCAATCAGCCCCAGCATTTT. Encoded protein: CSARLHPTWGQVINQPQHF.

This clonotype has ten or more counts. The chain carries TRBV20-1 and TRBJ2-5; D unresolved. V lost 3 bases to trimming and J lost 2 bases, with 13 bases between them. This CDR3 is 14 amino acids long. Germline CDR1 reads DFQATT; CDR2 reads SNEGSKA (reference sequence). CDR3 in DNA: TGCAGTGCTAGTCCCCTGGGCAGTCAAGAGACCCAGTACTTC. It yields the protein CSASPLGSQETQYF.

Ten or more counts support this clonotype. This rearrangement joins TRBV24-1 to TRBJ1-2; D uncertain. The CDR3 is 20 residues long. Trimming cost V 1 base and J 5 bases, with 28 bases left between them. Germline V gives CDR1 KGHDR, CDR2 SFDVKD. The CDR3 nucleotides are TGTGCCACCAGTGATTTTGGCAGGCGAAGACGTCTCTCGTCTTTATATGGCTACACCTTC. Its translation is CATSDFGRRRRLSSLYGYTF.

The rearrangement links TRBV12-3 or TRBV12-4 to TRBJ1-3; D is ambiguous. This CDR3 is 15 amino acids long. Between the trimmed V and J ends, which lost 1 base and 1 base, there was a span of 8 bases. The DNA of the CDR3 is TGTGCCAGCAGTTTAGACGCCCGATCTGGAAACACCATATATTTT. Its translation is CASSLDARSGNTIYF.

This clonotype appeared many times. The chain has TRBV28 and TRBJ2-7; D is unresolved. The CDR3 contains 13 residues. V shed 9 bases and J shed 0 bases, with 12 bases lying between them. Germline loops: CDR1 MDHEN, CDR2 SYDVKM. CDR3 sequence: CASRSSSSYEQYF. For the CDR3, the DNA is TGTGCCAGTCGCAGCTCCAGCTCCTACGAGCAGTACTTC.

This clonotype was picked up many times. The chain employs TRBV29-1 and TRBJ2-7; 13 bases line up with TRBD2. The trim removed 4 bases at V and 4 bases at J, leaving 4 bases unmatched. In germline, CDR1 is SQVTM, CDR2 ANQGSEA. The CDR3 is made up of 14 amino acids. CDR3 protein: CSVGGLAGDYEQYF. DNA of the CDR3: TGCAGCGTTGGAGGACTAGCGGGGGATTACGAGCAGTACTTC.

This clonotype was observed many times. This rearrangement joins TRBV4-1 to TRBJ2-1; D is possibly TRBD1 or TRBD2 (5 bases each). Germline CDR1 and CDR2: MGHRA and YSYEKL. Trimming shortened V by 0 bases and J by 10 bases, and 13 bases separated the two germline ends. The CDR3 runs to 14 residues. The CDR3 bases are TGCGCCAGCAGCCAAGATCCGGGACGTAACGAGCAGTTCTTC. Residues: CASSQDPGRNEQFF.

Ten or more counts support this clonotype. CDR3: CASRIGHSTNTGELFF. CDR3 coding DNA: TGCGCCAGCAGGATTGGACACTCGACAAACACCGGGGAGCTGTTTTTT. The chain employs TRBV4-1 and TRBJ2-2; perhaps TRBD1 as D (5 bases). Trimming shortened V by 6 bases and J by 2 bases, and 16 bases separated the two germline ends. The CDR3 loop spans 16 amino acids. CDR1 is MGHRA, CDR2 YSYEKL, per germline.

There are many counts of this clonotype. The chain couples TRBV28 to TRBJ1-5, with D possibly matching TRBD1 (6 bases). V was pared by 1 base and J by 5 bases, with 21 bases between. The CDR3 spans 18 residues. CDR1 and CDR2 (germline): MDHEN, SYDVKM. The CDR3 is CASSLFGGNRRGYQPQHF. The CDR3, as DNA: TGTGCCAGCAGTTTATTCGGGGGCAATCGAAGGGGTTATCAGCCCCAGCATTTT.

The table lists this clonotype with many counts. CDR3: CASKGLRMNTEAFF. In nucleotides, the CDR3 is TGTGCCAGCAAAGGACTGAGGATGAACACTGAAGCTTTCTTT. V and J are TRBV7-8 and TRBJ1-1; D is ambiguous. The CDR3 is 14 residues long. Trimming left V 7 bases short and J 0 bases short, with 12 bases between. From germline, CDR1 is SGHVS and CDR2 FQNEAQ.

This clonotype was counted at least ten times. This chain uses TRBV20-1 with TRBJ1-6; weak D call: TRBD1 (6 bases). This CDR3 has 14 amino acids. The ends were cut back, 3 bases at V and 9 bases at J, with 15 bases in the middle. The germline V gene encodes CDR1 DFQATT and CDR2 SNEGSKA (reference sequence). In nucleotides, the CDR3 is TGCAGTGCTAGGGGGGGGCCCCCGATTTCACCCCTCCACTTT. It translates to CSARGGPPISPLHF.

This clonotype was seen at least ten times. The chain carries TRBV7-8 and TRBJ2-5; 13 bases are a match to TRBD2. J gave up 3 bases and V 1 base, and 11 bases lay outside the gene matches. This CDR3 is 19 amino acids long. Germline V CDR1 and CDR2: SGHVS, FQNEAQ. CDR3 in amino acids: CASSLERTSGRRIKETQYF. The CDR3, as DNA: TGTGCCAGCAGCTTAGAAAGGACTAGCGGGAGACGGATCAAAGAGACCCAGTACTTC.

This clonotype was recorded at least ten times. CDR3: CASSGDRGRTYEQYF. For the CDR3, the DNA is TGTGCCAGCAGCGGAGACAGGGGTAGAACCTACGAGCAGTACTTC. The chain has TRBV9 and TRBJ2-7, with 8 bases matching TRBD1. After removal of 3 bases from V and 2 bases from J, the junction contained 7 bases not matched to a gene. Germline lookup yields CDR1 SGDLS and CDR2 YYNGEE. The CDR3 sequence is 15 residues long.

This clonotype was counted many times. This chain links TRBV20-1 with TRBJ2-1; D is perhaps TRBD1 (5 bases). Germline V gene sequence: CDR1 DFQATT, CDR2 SNEGSKA (reference sequence). V lost 4 bases to trimming and J lost 0 bases, with 16 bases between them. The CDR3 contains 16 residues. The CDR3 is CSAKIRHRSSYNEQFF. CDR3 coding DNA: TGCAGTGCTAAAATCAGGCACAGGAGCTCCTACAATGAGCAGTTCTTC.

Many counts were recorded for this clonotype. V usage is TRBV6-2 or TRBV6-3 and J usage is TRBJ2-5; 7 bases map to TRBD2. CDR3 length equals 14 residues. In germline, CDR1 is MNHEY, CDR2 SVGEGT. J was trimmed by 5 bases and V by 5 bases; bases with no gene match: 8. This CDR3 is CASSLARGSETQYF. CDR3 nucleotide sequence: TGTGCCAGCAGTCTCGCGCGGGGGAGTGAGACCCAGTACTTC.

This clonotype appeared many times. The chain links TRBV5-1 to TRBJ2-7; TRBD2 might be the D (5 bases). In germline, CDR1 is SGHRS, CDR2 YFSETQ. V lost 2 bases, J lost 4 bases, and 16 bases lay in between. The CDR3 loop spans 15 amino acids. The CDR3 region has the DNA TGCGCCAGCAGCTTTACGGGGTCTAGTCAATACGAGCAGTACTTC. It is translated as CASSFTGSSQYEQYF.

This clonotype was seen at least ten times. The chain joins TRBV20-1 to TRBJ2-5, with D perhaps matching TRBD1 or TRBD2 (5 bases each). CDR1 and CDR2 (germline): DFQATT, SNEGSKA (reference sequence). CDR3 length: 15 residues. V gave up 0 bases and J gave up 2 bases, with 13 bases separating them. CDR3 sequence reads: CSARESAGTQETQYF. The CDR3 nucleotides read TGCAGTGCTAGAGAGAGCGCCGGGACGCAAGAGACCCAGTACTTC.

This clonotype was seen a handful of times. J is TRBJ2-5 and V is TRBV14; D gene ambiguous. This CDR3 spans 13 amino acids. Germline values: CDR1 SGHDN, CDR2 FVKESK. Trimming cost V 4 bases and J 5 bases, with 11 bases left between them. CDR3 nucleotide sequence: TGTGCCAGCAGCCCCCGGTCGACGGAGACCCAGTACTTC. It codes for CASSPRSTETQYF. Full variable domain (rest looked up from reference TRBV14 and TRBJ2-5): EAGVTQFPSHSVIEKGQTVTLRCDPISGHDNLYWYRRVMGKEIKFLLHFVKESKQDESGMPNNRFLAERTGGTYSTLKVQPAELEDSGVYFCASSPRSTETQYFGPGTRLLVL.

This clonotype was detected only a few times. A much more abundant neighbour one base away suggests this may be a read error. The chain couples TRBV20-1 to TRBJ2-7; 7 bases map to TRBD1. This CDR3 spans 13 amino acids. Per germline, CDR1 DFQATT and CDR2 SNEGSKA (reference sequence). J lost 5 bases, V lost 7 bases, and 11 bases had no gene match. The CDR3: CSDTGTALNEQYF. The CDR3 DNA reads TGCAGTGATACCGGGACAGCTTTAAACGAGCAGTACTTC.

The table lists this clonotype with many counts. The V gene is TRBV7-6, the J gene TRBJ2-1; D is unresolved. The CDR3 is 14 amino acids. V was shortened by 5 bases and J by 5 bases, with 13 bases between the two germline ends. Germline V gene data show CDR1 as SGHVS and CDR2 as FNYEAQ. This CDR3 is CASSPIPGHNEQFF. CDR3 in DNA: TGTGCCAGCAGCCCCATACCTGGCCACAATGAGCAGTTCTTC.